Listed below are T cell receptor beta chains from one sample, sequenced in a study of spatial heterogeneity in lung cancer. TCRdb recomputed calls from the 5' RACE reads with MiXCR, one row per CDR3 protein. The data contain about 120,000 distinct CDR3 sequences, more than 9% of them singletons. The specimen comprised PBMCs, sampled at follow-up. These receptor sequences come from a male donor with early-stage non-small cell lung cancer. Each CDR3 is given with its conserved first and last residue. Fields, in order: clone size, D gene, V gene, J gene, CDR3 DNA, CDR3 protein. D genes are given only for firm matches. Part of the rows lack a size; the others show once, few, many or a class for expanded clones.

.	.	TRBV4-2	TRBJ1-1	TGTGCCAGCAGCTCGGCGTGGAACACTGAAGCTTTCTTT	CASSSAWNTEAFF
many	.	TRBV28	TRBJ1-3	TGTGCCAGCAGTTTATCGCCCGGAAACACCATATATTTT	CASSLSPGNTIYF
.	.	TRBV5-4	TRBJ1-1	TGTGCCAGCAGCTTGGGGCTCGTGAACACTGAAGCTTTCTTT	CASSLGLVNTEAFF
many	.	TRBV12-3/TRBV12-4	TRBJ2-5	TGTGCCAGCAGCCGAGGACAGAGGGAGACCCAGTACTTC	CASSRGQRETQYF
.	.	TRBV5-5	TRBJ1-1	TGTGCCAGCAGCTTGGCCGGTCCGGCCGTTGAAGCTTTCTTT	CASSLAGPAVEAFF
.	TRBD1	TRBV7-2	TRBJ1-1	TGTGCCAGCAGCTTAGCGTTAGGACAGGGTGAAGCTTTCTTT	CASSLALGQGEAFF
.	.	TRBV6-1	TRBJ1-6	TGTGCCAGCACTCCATCGGTGGTAGGGTCGTATTCACCCCTCCACTTT	CASTPSVVGSYSPLHF
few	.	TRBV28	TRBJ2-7	TGTGTCACTGAGGGGACCACACAATACGAGCAGTACTTC	CVTEGTTQYEQYF
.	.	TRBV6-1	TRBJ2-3	TGTGCCAGCAGACCTCCGGGACTGAGCACAGATACGCAGTATTTT	CASRPPGLSTDTQYF
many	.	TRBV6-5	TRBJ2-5	TGTGCCAGCAGTTACGGGGGAGCAGAGACCCAGTACTTC	CASSYGGAETQYF
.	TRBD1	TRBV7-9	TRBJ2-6	TGTGCCAGCAGCTCCACCCTCTCGGTTAACAGGGGAGTACGAGGGGCCAACGTCCTGACTTTC	CASSSTLSVNRGVRGANVLTF
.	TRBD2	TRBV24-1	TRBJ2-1	TGTGCCACCAGTGACAGACTAGCGGATAACTACAATGAGCAGTTCTTC	CATSDRLADNYNEQFF
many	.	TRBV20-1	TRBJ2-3	TGCAGTGCTAGAGTGAGCACAGATACGCAGTATTTT	CSARVSTDTQYF
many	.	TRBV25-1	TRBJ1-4	TGTGCCAGCAGTCCGGGCCTGTTGGGTGGAAAACTGTTTTTT	CASSPGLLGGKLFF
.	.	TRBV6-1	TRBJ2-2	TGTGCCTCCCGCGGGCAATACACCGGGGAGCTGTTTTTT	CASRGQYTGELFF
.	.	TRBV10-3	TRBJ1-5	TGTGCCATCAGTGAGTTAGCTGGAAATCAGCCCCAGCATTTT	CAISELAGNQPQHF
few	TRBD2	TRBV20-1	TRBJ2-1	TGCAGTGCGCCCCCGGGACTAGCGGGGGCCTTCAATGAGCAGTTCTTC	CSAPPGLAGAFNEQFF
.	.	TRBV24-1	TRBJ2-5	TGTGCCACCAGTGATCAGGGGTCCCTGGCAGAGACCCAGTACTTC	CATSDQGSLAETQYF
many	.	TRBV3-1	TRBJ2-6	TGTGCCAGCAGCCCTACACGGGAATCTGGGGCCAACGTCCTGACTTTC	CASSPTRESGANVLTF
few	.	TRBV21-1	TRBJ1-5	TGTGCCAGCAGCACTTATACAGCGGAGAATAGCAATCAGCCCCAGCATTTT	CASSTYTAENSNQPQHF
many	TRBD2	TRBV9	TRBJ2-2	TGTGCCAGCAGCGGAGCGGGGTTAGGCACCGGGGAGCTGTTTTTT	CASSGAGLGTGELFF
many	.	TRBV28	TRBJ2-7	TGTGCCAGCAGTTTACAGAGCTCCTACGAGCAGTACTTC	CASSLQSSYEQYF
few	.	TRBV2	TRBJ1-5	TGTGCCAGCAGTTCGACGAGCAATCAGCCCCAGCATTTT	CASSSTSNQPQHF
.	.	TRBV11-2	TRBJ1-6	TGTGCCAGCAGCCCGTTACCCTATAATTCACCCCTCCACTTT	CASSPLPYNSPLHF
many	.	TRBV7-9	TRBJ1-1	TGTGCCAGCAGCGTAGGGAGGGCTCTGATGAACACTGAAGCTTTCTTT	CASSVGRALMNTEAFF
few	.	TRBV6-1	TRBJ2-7	TGTGCCAGCAGTGAAGGTGTGGCGGCTACCTACGAGCAGTACTTC	CASSEGVAATYEQYF
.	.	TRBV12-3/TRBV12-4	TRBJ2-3	TGTGCCAGCAGGCCCGGAAGCGGCACAGATACGCAGTATTTT	CASRPGSGTDTQYF
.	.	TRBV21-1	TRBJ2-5	TGTGCCAGCAGCAACTTTGCAGAAAACCAAGAGACCCAGTACTTC	CASSNFAENQETQYF
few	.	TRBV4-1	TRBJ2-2	TGCGCCAGCAGCCAGACCCCCTGGACTGGGCGCGGGAACACCGGGGAGCTGTTTTTT	CASSQTPWTGRGNTGELFF
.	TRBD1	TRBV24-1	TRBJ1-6	TGTGCCACCACCTACGAGGGGGCGAGGAATTCACCCCTCCACTTT	CATTYEGARNSPLHF
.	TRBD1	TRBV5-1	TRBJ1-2	TGCGCCAGCAGCCCTGGACAGGGTAGCAATGGCTACACCTTC	CASSPGQGSNGYTF
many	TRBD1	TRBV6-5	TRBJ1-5	TGTGCCAGCTCCCCAGAAAGGACAGGGATAAATCAGCCCCAGCATTTT	CASSPERTGINQPQHF
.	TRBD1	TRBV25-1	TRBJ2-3	TGTGCCAGCACGCCCGCCGGGACAGGGGGGGATACGCAGTATTTT	CASTPAGTGGDTQYF
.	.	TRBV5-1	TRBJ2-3	TGCGCCAGCAGGGAAACCCAGGAGAGCACAGATACGCAGTATTTT	CASRETQESTDTQYF
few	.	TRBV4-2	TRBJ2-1	TGTGCCAGCAGCCAGGACCCCGGGGGGCAAGATGAGCAGTTCTTC	CASSQDPGGQDEQFF
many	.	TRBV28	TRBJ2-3	TGTGCGACTAACGTGGGGAGCACAGATACGCAGTATTTT	CATNVGSTDTQYF
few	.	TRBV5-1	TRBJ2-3	TGCGCCAGCAGCTTGGGTGGGCTGACTCCAGATACGCAGTATTTT	CASSLGGLTPDTQYF
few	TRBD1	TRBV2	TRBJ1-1	TGTGCCAGCCTCGGGACAGGGGGTCGAGACACTGAAGCTTTCTTT	CASLGTGGRDTEAFF
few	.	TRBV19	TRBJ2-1	TGTGCCAGTCTTGCAGGGGCGAATGAGCAGTTCTTC	CASLAGANEQFF
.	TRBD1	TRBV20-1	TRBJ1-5	TGCCACCCAATGACAGGGGGCCCCAATCAGCCCCAGCATTTT	CHPMTGGPNQPQHF
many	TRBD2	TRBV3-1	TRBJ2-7	TGTGCCAGCAGCCATGCGGGGGGCCCCGAAAGACAGTACTTC	CASSHAGGPERQYF
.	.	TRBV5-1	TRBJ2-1	TGCGCCAGCAGCTGGGATTACAATGAGCAGTTCTTC	CASSWDYNEQFF
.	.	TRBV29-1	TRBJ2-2	TGCAGCGCTGCGGGCACCGGGGAGCTGTTTTTT	CSAAGTGELFF
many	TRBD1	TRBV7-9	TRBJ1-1	TGTGCCAGCAGCTTGGGGACAGGCTCAGGGAACACTGAAGCTTTCTTT	CASSLGTGSGNTEAFF
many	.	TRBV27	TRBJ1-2	TGTGCCAGCAAGCCGGCGGCCAGTGGTGGCTACACCTTC	CASKPAASGGYTF
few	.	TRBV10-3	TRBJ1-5	TGTGCCATCAGTGAGACGGATAGCAATCAGCCCCAGCATTTT	CAISETDSNQPQHF
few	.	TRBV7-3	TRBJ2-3	TGTGCCAGCAGCCAAACAGGAGATACGCAGTATTTT	CASSQTGDTQYF
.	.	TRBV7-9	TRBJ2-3	TGTGCCAGCAGCTTAGACCGGACTTACACAGATACGCAGTATTTT	CASSLDRTYTDTQYF
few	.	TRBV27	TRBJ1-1	TGTGCCAGCAGTTATGCCCTCGGGGCTGAAGCTTTCTTT	CASSYALGAEAFF
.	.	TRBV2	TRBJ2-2	TGTGCCAGCAGCCAAACCGGGGAGCTGTTTTTT	CASSQTGELFF
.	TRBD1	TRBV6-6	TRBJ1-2	TGTGCCAGCAGAACCGGGACAGACTATGGCTACACCTTC	CASRTGTDYGYTF
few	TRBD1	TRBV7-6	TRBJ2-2	TGTGCCAGCAGCGGACAGGGAGGACTGGAGCTGTTTTTT	CASSGQGGLELFF
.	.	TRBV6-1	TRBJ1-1	TGTGCCAGCAGTGCAATGAGCAGCGGCTCCGAAGCTTTCTTT	CASSAMSSGSEAFF
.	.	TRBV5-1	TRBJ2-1	TGCGCCAGCAGCCTAGGTCAGATGGGGAATGAGCAGTTCTTC	CASSLGQMGNEQFF
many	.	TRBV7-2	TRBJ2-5	TGTGCCAGCAGCTTTCGGAGGGGGGGCACAGAGACCCAGTACTTC	CASSFRRGGTETQYF
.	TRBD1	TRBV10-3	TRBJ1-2	TGTGCCATCAGCGGACAGGGAGAATATGGCTACACCTTC	CAISGQGEYGYTF
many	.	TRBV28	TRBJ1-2	TGTGCCAGCACGCGGCCCGAAGGCGGCTACACCTTC	CASTRPEGGYTF
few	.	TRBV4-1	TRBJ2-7	TGCGCCAGCAGCCAAGACAGGGAGAGATCTCCGTACTTC	CASSQDRERSPYF
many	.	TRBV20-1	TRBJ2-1	TGCAGTGCTAGAGGGATAAATGAGCAGTTCTTC	CSARGINEQFF